These 26 T cell receptor beta chains were sequenced from one sample in a study of cytomegalovirus exposure and HLA in healthy donors. The PCR made use of 60 Vbeta and 13 Jbeta primers. Sequenced by immunoSEQ multiplex PCR; TCRdb stores in-frame clones only, minus some. The table includes 180,000 or so clones, around 82% detected once. The sample was PBMCs. The receptors stem from a male donor in good health and CMV-seronegative.

The V call is TRBV7-9, the J call TRBJ2-3; 9 positions agree with TRBD2. The ends lost 6 bases at V and 1 base at J; junction bases unmatched: 5. In germline, CDR1 is SEHNR, CDR2 FQNEAQ (reference sequence). The CDR3 length is 15 residues. The CDR3 nucleotides read TGTGCCAGCAGATTCCAGCGGGGGGGCACAGATACGCAGTATTTT. Protein product: CASRFQRGGTDTQYF.

The chain combines TRBV25-1 with TRBJ1-5, with 8 bases fitting TRBD1. Germline CDR1 MGHDK, CDR2 SYGVNS. The CDR3 is 16 amino acids. The junction had 8 bases not matched to a gene; V was cut back by 7 bases and J by 0 bases. The CDR3 sequence is CASTDRVRHSNQPQHF. CDR3 bases: TGTGCCAGCACGGACAGGGTCCGTCATAGCAATCAGCCCCAGCATTTT.

The chain recombines TRBV14 with TRBJ1-4; D call uncertain. CDR1 SGHDN and CDR2 FVKESK come from the germline V gene. Between the trimmed V and J ends, which lost 1 base and 13 bases, there was a span of 10 bases. The CDR3 extends over 12 amino acids. This CDR3 reads CASSQGGGPLFF. The CDR3 DNA reads as TGTGCCAGCAGCCAAGGGGGAGGACCACTGTTTTTT.

The J gene is TRBJ2-7, the V gene TRBV9; D not resolved. CDR1 and CDR2 from the germline V gene are SGDLS and YYNGEE. This CDR3 comprises 14 residues. With 1 base removed from V and 1 base from J, the gap between germline ends came to 9 bases. The CDR3 region is CASSVYRFSYEQYF. Written as DNA, the CDR3 is TGTGCCAGCAGCGTATACAGATTTTCCTACGAGCAGTACTTC.

The genes are TRBV6-5 and TRBJ2-7; a weak D match, TRBD1 (7 bases). The CDR3 is 11 residues long. From germline, CDR1 is MNHEY and CDR2 SVGAGI. Between the trimmed V and J ends, which lost 5 bases and 8 bases, there was a span of 10 bases. The DNA for the CDR3 is TGTGCCAGCAGTGCAGGGGGGAAGCAGTACTTC. The encoded protein is CASSAGGKQYF.

V gene TRBV29-1 combines with J gene TRBJ1-2; possible D gene TRBD1, 6 bases. CDR3 length: 16 residues. Germline V CDR1 and CDR2: SQVTM, ANQGSEA. V was shortened by 7 bases and J by 4 bases, with 25 bases between the two germline ends. CDR3 sequence: CSAQTRHGGLGYGYTF. The DNA for the CDR3 is TGCAGCGCACAGACCCGCCATGGGGGCTTGGGCTATGGCTACACCTTC.

The V call is TRBV7-3, the J call TRBJ2-5; D may be TRBD2 (7 bases). There are 14 residues in the CDR3. Germline values: CDR1 SGHTA, CDR2 FQGTGA. V lost 5 bases to trimming and J lost 4 bases, with 14 bases between them. Here the CDR3 reads CASSARGARETQYF. CDR3 nucleotides: TGTGCCAGCAGCGCACGGGGGGCCAGAGAGACCCAGTACTTC.

V gene TRBV18 combines with J gene TRBJ1-2; unclear D gene. The V end lost 2 bases, the J end lost 8 bases, and 12 bases lay between the germline ends. Germline lookup yields CDR1 KGHSH and CDR2 LQKENI. This CDR3 contains 13 residues. Here the CDR3 DNA reads TGTGCCAGCTCACCAGTTCTCGACACAGGCTACACCTTC. Translation gives CASSPVLDTGYTF.

With respect to this clone: Distinct nucleotide sequences in the sample also encode this CDR3. CDR3 in DNA: TGTGCCAGCAGTACCGACAGGGATCAGCCCCAGCATTTT. Its translation: CASSTDRDQPQHF. The chain is built from TRBV6-1 and TRBJ1-5; 7 bases fit TRBD1. V was pared by 5 bases and J by 5 bases, with 3 bases of the junction left unmatched. Germline CDR1 reads MNHNS; CDR2 reads SASEGT. The CDR3 extends over 13 amino acids.

The chain links TRBV7-2 to TRBJ2-2, with TRBD1 matching over 11 bases. This CDR3 contains 18 residues. J gave up 6 bases and V 5 bases, and 14 bases lay outside the gene matches. The germline V gene encodes CDR1 SGHTA and CDR2 FQGNSA. The CDR3 region has the DNA TGTGCCAGCAGCCCCATGGACAGGGGGCTGGGTCTTCCCGGGGAGCTGTTTTTT. It yields the protein CASSPMDRGLGLPGELFF.

V usage is TRBV11-1 and J usage is TRBJ1-2, with D tentatively TRBD1 (5 bases). From germline, CDR1 is SGHAT and CDR2 FQDESV (reference sequence). V lost 5 bases and J lost 2, with 15 bases in between. This CDR3 comprises 15 residues. The CDR3 is CASSPSDKGNYGYTF. The CDR3 DNA follows: TGTGCCAGCAGCCCGTCGGACAAGGGGAACTATGGCTACACCTTC.

This chain joins TRBV5-8 and TRBJ1-6; D not certain. Germline V CDR1 and CDR2: SGHTS, YDEGEE. This CDR3 contains 15 residues. Trimming took 0 bases from V and 3 from J, leaving 7 bases between them. The CDR3 DNA reads TGTGCCAGCAGCTTGGACACCTTCTATAATTCACCCCTCCACTTT. This encodes CASSLDTFYNSPLHF.

This clone was observed once. The V and J genes are TRBV7-9 and TRBJ2-3, with D uncertain. V lost 0 bases, J lost 2 bases, and 12 bases lay in between. The CDR3 spans 16 residues. Germline CDR1 SEHNR, CDR2 FQNEAQ (reference sequence). The CDR3 loop reads CASSLAHRALTDTQYF. The CDR3 nucleotides read TGTGCCAGCAGCTTAGCGCATAGAGCGCTCACAGATACGCAGTATTTT.

The rearrangement links TRBV7-8 to TRBJ1-1; TRBD1 aligns across 7 bases. Germline CDR1 SGHVS, CDR2 FQNEAQ. The CDR3 is 16 amino acids. V trimming: 0 bases; J trimming: 4 bases; junction bases outside the gene matches: 8. The CDR3 protein is CASSLAPGRGATEAFF. CDR3 DNA: TGTGCCAGCAGCTTAGCGCCCGGCAGGGGGGCCACTGAAGCTTTCTTT. Supplemented by reference TRBV7-8 and TRBJ1-1, the full variable domain reads GAGVSQSPRYKVAKRGQDVALRCDPISGHVSLFWYQQALGQGPEFLTYFQNEAQLDKSGLPSDRFFAERPEGSVSTLKIQRTQQEDSAVYLCASSLAPGRGATEAFFGQGTRLTVV.

V gene TRBV5-1 combines with J gene TRBJ1-2, with TRBD1 matching 7 bases. The trim removed 4 bases at V and 0 bases at J, leaving 9 bases unmatched. CDR1 SGHRS and CDR2 YFSETQ come from the germline V gene. The CDR3 is 16 residues long. This CDR3 reads CASSERQGSANYGYTF. The CDR3 nucleotides read TGCGCCAGCAGCGAGCGACAGGGATCGGCTAACTATGGCTACACCTTC.

The chain couples TRBV18 to TRBJ1-4, with a weak D call TRBD1 (5 bases). This CDR3 region has 16 residues. V was shortened by 3 bases and J by 1 base, with 12 bases between the two germline ends. Germline-derived CDR1 and CDR2 are KGHSH and LQKENI. Written as DNA, the CDR3 is TGTGCCAGCTCACCTCCACAGGAAGTAACTAATGAAAAACTGTTTTTT. Its protein product is CASSPPQEVTNEKLFF.

The chain joins TRBV1 to TRBJ1-1; the tabulated D call, TRBD1, remains unverified against the DNA. TRBV1 is classified as a pseudogene. This CDR3 region has 17 residues. In DNA form, the CDR3 reads TGCACCAGCAGCCAAGATCAGGGGGACAGACCTAACACTGAAGCTTTCTTT. Its protein product is CTSSQDQGDRPNTEAFF.

The rearrangement joins TRBV5-6 to TRBJ2-2; 12 bases are a match to TRBD2. The CDR3 runs 18 residues. CDR1 and CDR2 (germline): SGHDT, YYEEEE. V lost 4 bases to trimming and J lost 7 bases; unmatched junction nucleotides: 14. CDR3 in DNA: TGTGCCAGCAGCCCCGCTCTGACTAGCGGGGGACTGGGCGGGGAGCTGTTTTTT. Its protein is CASSPALTSGGLGGELFF.

This sequence joins TRBV10-3 and TRBJ1-1; weak D call: TRBD1 (6 bases). In germline, CDR1 is ENHRY, CDR2 SYGVKD. CDR3 length: 13 residues. Trimming removed 11 bases at V and 0 bases at J, with 13 bases between. CDR3 in amino acids: CAVEGDMNTEAFF. Here the CDR3 DNA reads TGTGCCGTTGAGGGGGACATGAACACTGAAGCTTTCTTT.

The chain joins TRBV19 to TRBJ1-2, with D perhaps matching TRBD1 (6 bases). With 10 bases removed from V and 5 bases from J, the gap between germline ends came to 17 bases. This CDR3 has 13 amino acids. Per the germline V gene, CDR1 is LNHDA and CDR2 is SQIVND (reference sequence). The CDR3 nucleotides read TGTGCCACCCAAAAACAGGGAACTTATGGCTACACCTTC. Translation: CATQKQGTYGYTF.

The CDR3 reads CASSYLDRGPAEPQHF. Written as DNA, the CDR3 is TGTGCCAGCAGCTACCTAGACAGGGGGCCAGCGGAGCCCCAGCATTTT. The chain carries TRBV5-6 and TRBJ1-5, with 10 positions matching TRBD1. CDR3 length: 16 residues. V lost 3 bases to trimming and J lost 8 bases; unmatched junction nucleotides: 11. The V gene's germline CDR1 is SGHDT and CDR2 YYEEEE.

The gene calls are TRBV7-8 and TRBJ1-6; 7 bases fit TRBD1. The CDR3 extends over 15 amino acids. V shed 5 bases, J shed 4 bases, and the junction held 5 bases outside the gene matches. Germline V gives CDR1 SGHVS, CDR2 FQNEAQ. The CDR3 bases are TGTGCCAGCAGCCCAAGGGACAGTTATAATTCACCCCTCCACTTT. This sequence encodes CASSPRDSYNSPLHF.

The J gene is TRBJ2-5, the V gene TRBV6-5; 7 bases are a match to TRBD1. The end of the DNA aligns better with TRBJ2-7, so the J call may be wrong. The CDR3 has 14 residues. From germline, CDR1 is MNHEY and CDR2 SVGAGI. Here the CDR3 DNA reads TGTGCCAGCAGTTACCGGACAGGAGTAGGCGAGCAGTACTTC. This translates into CASSYRTGVGEQYF.

The chain carries TRBV7-2 and TRBJ2-5, with D perhaps TRBD1 (6 bases). This CDR3 spans 14 amino acids. The germline CDR1 and CDR2 sequences are SGHTA and FQGNSA. V dropped 2 bases and J dropped 2 bases, with 9 bases sitting between them. As DNA, the CDR3 is TGTGCCAGCAGCTTAATGCAGGGGCAAGAGACCCAGTACTTC. Translated, it gives CASSLMQGQETQYF.

The CDR3 DNA sequence: TGTGCCAGCTCCATACTCGGAGGAACACTCTCTGGAAACACCATATATTTT. Amino acid sequence: CASSILGGTLSGNTIYF. The chain has TRBV18 and TRBJ1-3; unclear D gene. Germline V gene lookup returns CDR1 KGHSH and CDR2 LQKENI. Trimming took off 6 bases at V and 0 bases at J, with 18 bases between the two ends. This CDR3 has 17 residues.

Points on this clone: Within the sample, other DNA sequences also encode this same CDR3. J is TRBJ1-4 and V is TRBV6-4; the D is unclear. Germline CDR1 reads MRHNA; CDR2 reads SNTAGT. Trimming stripped 4 bases from V and 2 bases from J, with 14 bases between. The CDR3 runs 16 residues. In nucleotides, the CDR3 is TGTGCCAGCAGTGGAAGCCTCCGGTGGACTAATGAAAAACTGTTTTTT. Translation: CASSGSLRWTNEKLFF.